These 29 T cell receptor beta chains were all obtained from the same sample, sequenced in a study of control samples from healthy donors and cancer patients. Using immunoSEQ multiplex PCR, the repertoire was profiled, and TCRdb retains in-frame clones only, with some absent. The data show under 95,000 clones, with roughly nine tenths seen just once and roughly 0.9% held by the top ten. The sequenced sample was blood. Source of these receptors: a woman in her twenties or thirties in good health.

The rearrangement uses TRBV27 and TRBJ2-1; 10 positions match TRBD2. The CDR3 is 15 amino acids. With V trimmed by 2 bases and J by 8 bases, 6 bases remained unmatched. Germline-derived CDR1 and CDR2 are MNHEY and SMNVEV (reference sequence). CDR3 DNA: TGTGCCAGCAGTTTAGCTAGCGGGAGCTTTGATGAGCAGTTCTTC. Its protein is CASSLASGSFDEQFF.

The rearrangement uses TRBV7-2 and TRBJ2-7; TRBD2 aligns across 10 bases. J gave up 3 bases and V 1 base, and 3 bases lay outside the gene matches. CDR1 SGHTA and CDR2 FQGNSA come from the germline V gene. This CDR3 comprises 15 residues. The CDR3 protein is CASSLGLAGDYEQYF. For the CDR3, the DNA is TGTGCCAGCAGCTTAGGACTAGCGGGCGACTACGAGCAGTACTTC. Filled out from reference TRBV7-2 and TRBJ2-7, the complete variable domain reads GAGVSQSPSNKVTEKGKDVELRCDPISGHTALYWYRQSLGQGLEFLIYFQGNSAPDKSGLPSDRFSAERTGGSVSTLTIQRTQQEDSAVYLCASSLGLAGDYEQYFGPGTRLTVT.

The rearrangement uses TRBV11-3 and TRBJ2-3; D is perhaps TRBD2 (7 bases). Germline values: CDR1 SGHNT, CDR2 YENEEA. Trimming pared 5 bases from V and 6 bases from J, leaving 21 bases between. The CDR3 is 16 amino acids. Here the CDR3 reads CASSPGPRGPRDTQYF. DNA for the CDR3: TGTGCCAGCAGCCCAGGTCCGCGGGGGCCGCGGGATACGCAGTATTTT.

This chain connects TRBV6-5 to TRBJ1-1, with TRBD1 identical over 8 bases. V shed 5 bases, J shed 2 bases, and the junction held 7 bases outside the gene matches. Germline CDR1 reads MNHEY; CDR2 reads SVGAGI. The CDR3 consists of 15 residues. CDR3 amino acids: CASSNRGAINTEAFF. CDR3 nucleotides: TGTGCCAGCAGTAACAGGGGGGCGATAAACACTGAAGCTTTCTTT.

The chain uses TRBV5-4 and TRBJ2-7, with a tentative D call TRBD2 (6 bases). Trimming took off 4 bases at V and 3 bases at J, with 8 bases between the two ends. Germline CDR1 is SGHNT and CDR2 is YYREEE (reference sequence). The CDR3 covers 12 residues. CDR3 in amino acids: CASSLANYEQYF. The CDR3 bases are TGTGCCAGCAGCCTAGCGAACTACGAGCAGTACTTC.

This chain connects TRBV4-2 to TRBJ1-1; no reliable D call. The germline V and J ends were trimmed by 8 bases and 6 bases, with 16 bases remaining between them. The V gene's germline CDR1 is LGHNA and CDR2 YNFKEQ. There are 13 residues in the CDR3. The CDR3 bases are TGTGCCAGCGTCCCTGCGGCCCGCGCTGAAGCTTTCTTT. Translating gives CASVPAARAEAFF.

The chain couples TRBV5-6 to TRBJ2-3; no firm D call. V was pared by 0 bases and J by 3 bases, with 5 bases between. The CDR3 runs to 13 residues. CDR1 and CDR2 (germline): SGHDT, YYEEEE. CDR3 sequence: CASSLGKTDTQYF. The CDR3 DNA follows: TGTGCCAGCAGCTTGGGTAAGACAGATACGCAGTATTTT.

This chain uses TRBV2 with TRBJ1-1; D gene unclear. Trimming pared 0 bases from V and 7 bases from J, leaving 12 bases between. Germline V gene lookup returns CDR1 SNHLY and CDR2 FYNNEI. The CDR3 contains 14 residues. As DNA, the CDR3 is TGTGCCAGCAGTGAAGCACTTGCCCTGATTGAAGCTTTCTTT. It codes for CASSEALALIEAFF.

The chain employs TRBV11-2 and TRBJ2-3; 9 nucleotides line up with TRBD1. CDR1 and CDR2 (germline): SGHAT, FQNNGV. The ends lost 1 base at V and 2 bases at J; junction bases unmatched: 10. CDR3 length: 18 amino acids. CDR3 residues: CASSLGRGQGLATDTQYF. Here the CDR3 DNA reads TGTGCCAGCAGCTTAGGAAGGGGACAGGGCCTCGCCACAGATACGCAGTATTTT.

This clone has more than one count but fewer than ten. V usage is TRBV11-1 and J usage is TRBJ1-1; D may be TRBD1 (6 bases). Per the germline V gene, CDR1 is SGHAT and CDR2 is FQDESV (reference sequence). V was trimmed by 5 bases and J by 0 bases, leaving 16 bases between them. The CDR3 consists of 16 residues. CDR3 sequence: CASSPGETAMNTEAFF. CDR3 sequence (DNA): TGTGCCAGCAGCCCAGGGGAAACAGCCATGAACACTGAAGCTTTCTTT.

The genes are TRBV28 and TRBJ1-4; D remains ambiguous. The length of the CDR3 is 12 residues. Germline V lookup: CDR1 MDHEN, CDR2 SYDVKM. V lost 0 bases and J 11 bases, leaving 7 bases between the germline ends. The CDR3 here is CASSLWEDKLFF. The CDR3 DNA reads TGTGCCAGCAGTTTATGGGAGGATAAACTGTTTTTT.

V gene TRBV7-9 combines with J gene TRBJ1-2; no clear D gene. V was clipped by 5 bases and J by 8 bases, with 15 bases between them. The CDR3 is 13 residues long. Germline V gene lookup returns CDR1 SEHNR and CDR2 FQNEAQ (reference sequence). The CDR3: CASSTPGRSGYTF. In nucleotides, the CDR3 is TGTGCCAGCAGCACACCGGGCCGCTCGGGCTACACCTTC.

V gene TRBV27 combines with J gene TRBJ2-7; 7 bases align to TRBD2. The germline V gene encodes CDR1 MNHEY and CDR2 SMNVEV (reference sequence). The CDR3 has 15 amino acids. The trim removed 6 bases at V and 5 bases at J, leaving 13 bases unmatched. The CDR3: CASSLTSEEIHEQYF. In DNA, the CDR3 is TGTGCCAGCAGCCTCACTAGCGAGGAAATCCACGAGCAGTACTTC.

V gene TRBV28 combines with J gene TRBJ1-2, with 10 bases identical to TRBD1. Germline V gene sequence: CDR1 MDHEN, CDR2 SYDVKM. The ends lost 5 bases at V and 6 bases at J; junction bases unmatched: 9. CDR3 size: 15 residues. In nucleotides, the CDR3 is TGTGCCAGCAGTCCTACCCGACAGGGGGCCAATGGCTACACCTTC. Encoded protein: CASSPTRQGANGYTF.

This sequence joins TRBV7-3 and TRBJ1-6; D unclear. Trimming pared 3 bases from V and 7 bases from J, leaving 10 bases between. CDR1 and CDR2 from the germline V gene are SGHTA and FQGTGA. This CDR3 is 14 amino acids long. CDR3 DNA sequence: TGTGCCAGCAGCTTGGCAGGCCCGAATTCACCCCTCCACTTT. Protein sequence: CASSLAGPNSPLHF.

The gene calls are TRBV20-1 and TRBJ1-5; 8 bases line up with TRBD1. In germline, CDR1 is DFQATT, CDR2 SNEGSKA (reference sequence). The CDR3 consists of 15 residues. The V and J ends lost 3 bases and 2 bases, in that order; junction bases with no gene match: 6. CDR3 DNA: TGCAGTGCTAGTGAAGGACAGGGTCGCAATCAGCCCCAGCATTTT. Amino acid sequence: CSASEGQGRNQPQHF.

The rearrangement joins TRBV28 to TRBJ1-2; TRBD1 matches 9 bases. Per the germline V gene, CDR1 is MDHEN and CDR2 is SYDVKM. CDR3 length equals 12 residues. V lost 6 bases to trimming and J lost 8 bases; unmatched junction nucleotides: 4. This CDR3 reads CASSTGGQGYTF. DNA of the CDR3: TGTGCCAGCAGCACAGGGGGCCAGGGCTACACCTTC.

The chain uses TRBV6-2 or TRBV6-3 and TRBJ2-1; D call uncertain. The germline CDR1 and CDR2 sequences are MNHEY and SVGEGT. There are 13 residues in the CDR3. V lost 2 bases and J 8 bases, leaving 10 bases between the germline ends. The CDR3 reads CASSYLGYHEQFF. The CDR3 DNA sequence: TGTGCCAGCAGTTACCTCGGGTATCATGAGCAGTTCTTC.

This chain joins TRBV15 and TRBJ1-4; 8 nucleotides match TRBD1. Germline V gives CDR1 LNHNV, CDR2 YYDKDF (reference sequence). Trimming cost V 3 bases and J 3 bases; bases outside gene matches: 0. This CDR3 region has 14 residues. CDR3 region: CATSRDRANEKLFF. CDR3 bases: TGTGCCACCAGCAGGGACAGGGCTAATGAAAAACTGTTTTTT.

The chain is built from TRBV2 and TRBJ1-1; no reliable D call. The V gene lost 6 bases and the J gene lost 0 bases, with 14 bases spanning the gap. Germline loops: CDR1 SNHLY, CDR2 FYNNEI. This CDR3 region has 15 residues. CDR3 loop: CASRKDQHLNTEAFF. CDR3 DNA sequence: TGTGCCAGCAGGAAGGACCAACACCTGAACACTGAAGCTTTCTTT.

This sequence joins TRBV18 and TRBJ1-6; weak D call: TRBD1 (6 bases). Germline-derived CDR1 and CDR2 are KGHSH and LQKENI. The CDR3 length is 15 residues. With 3 bases removed from V and 0 bases from J, the gap between germline ends came to 6 bases. This CDR3 reads CASSPDSSYNSPLHF. The CDR3 DNA reads TGTGCCAGCTCACCGGACAGCTCCTATAATTCACCCCTCCACTTT. The whole variable domain, filled in from reference TRBV18 and TRBJ1-6, reads NAGVMQNPRHLVRRRGQEARLRCSPMKGHSHVYWYRQLPEEGLKFMVYLQKENIIDESGMPKERFSAEFPKEGPSILRIQQVVRGDSAAYFCASSPDSSYNSPLHFGNGTRLTVT.

This clone was found once. This chain connects TRBV5-6 to TRBJ1-3; tentative D call: TRBD1 (5 bases). Germline V CDR1 and CDR2: SGHDT, YYEEEE. The CDR3 has 16 amino acids. Trimming left V 4 bases short and J 0 bases short, with 14 bases between. In DNA form, the CDR3 reads TGTGCCAGCAGCCTAGAGGGGCGAATCTCTGGAAACACCATATATTTT. It specifies CASSLEGRISGNTIYF.

The chain is built from TRBV7-2 and TRBJ2-3; 15 bases align to TRBD2. Germline lookup yields CDR1 SGHTA and CDR2 FQGNSA. This CDR3 has 17 amino acids. J gave up 6 bases and V 0 bases, and 4 bases lay outside the gene matches. CDR3 nucleotides: TGTGCCAGCAGCTTAGCCTGGACTAGCGGGGGGGCGGATACGCAGTATTTT. This encodes CASSLAWTSGGADTQYF. Full variable domain (outside the CDR3, taken from reference TRBV7-2 and TRBJ2-3): GAGVSQSPSNKVTEKGKDVELRCDPISGHTALYWYRQSLGQGLEFLIYFQGNSAPDKSGLPSDRFSAERTGGSVSTLTIQRTQQEDSAVYLCASSLAWTSGGADTQYFGPGTRLTVL.

The chain employs TRBV19 and TRBJ2-5; D ambiguous. V lost 8 bases to trimming and J lost 3 bases, with 10 bases between them. The CDR3 runs 12 residues. Germline V gene sequence: CDR1 LNHDA, CDR2 SQIVND (reference sequence). CDR3 sequence (DNA): TGTGCCAGTCAGTCCGGTGAAGAGACCCAGTACTTC. Translated: CASQSGEETQYF.

The chain links TRBV6-5 to TRBJ1-4; tentatively, D is TRBD1 (5 bases). Germline assignment: CDR1 MNHEY and CDR2 SVGAGI. The CDR3 consists of 15 residues. V dropped 10 bases and J dropped 3 bases, with 18 bases sitting between them. The CDR3 DNA reads TGTGCCACAAAACGGGGGAACAGAGCTAATGAAAAACTGTTTTTT. Its translation is CATKRGNRANEKLFF.

The CDR3 reads CASSSVGETQYF. The CDR3 region has the DNA TGTGCCAGCAGTTCGGTCGGGGAGACCCAGTACTTC. The chain links TRBV12-3 or TRBV12-4 to TRBJ2-5; D uncertain. The V gene lost 4 bases and the J gene lost 5 bases, with 8 bases spanning the gap. The CDR3 contains 12 residues.

The chain couples TRBV10-1 to TRBJ1-5; D is unresolved. Per the germline V gene, CDR1 is WNHNN and CDR2 is SYGVQD (reference sequence). CDR3 length: 13 residues. Trimming removed 3 bases from V and 2 bases from J, with 5 bases in between. CDR3 sequence reads: CASSDGGNQPQHF. The CDR3 bases are TGCGCCAGCAGTGACGGGGGCAATCAGCCCCAGCATTTT.

The J gene is TRBJ1-4, the V gene TRBV25-1; 9 nucleotides line up with TRBD1. CDR1 MGHDK and CDR2 SYGVNS come from the germline V gene. The V and J ends lost 5 bases and 8 bases, in that order; junction bases with no gene match: 6. The length of the CDR3 is 14 residues. CDR3 amino acids: CASSTGTGTEKLFF. CDR3 in DNA: TGTGCCAGCAGTACCGGGACAGGGACCGAAAAACTGTTTTTT. The entire variable domain, with the rest obtained from reference TRBV25-1 and TRBJ1-4, is as follows: EADIYQTPRYLVIGTGKKITLECSQTMGHDKMYWYQQDPGMELHLIHYSYGVNSTEKGDLSSESTVSRIRTEHFPLTLESARPSHTSQYLCASSTGTGTEKLFFGSGTQLSVL.

The genes are TRBV19 and TRBJ2-5, with 7 bases that match TRBD1. Germline lookup yields CDR1 LNHDA and CDR2 SQIVND (reference sequence). The trim removed 1 base at V and 2 bases at J, leaving 4 bases unmatched. There are 15 residues in the CDR3. Here the CDR3 DNA reads TGTGCCAGTAGTATAGGTTGGGACAGTCAAGAGACCCAGTACTTC. Amino acid sequence: CASSIGWDSQETQYF. Looking up the rest from reference TRBV19 and TRBJ2-5 gives the full variable domain: DGGITQSPKYLFRKEGQNVTLSCEQNLNHDAMYWYRQDPGQGLRLIYYSQIVNDFQKGDIAEGYSVSREKKESFPLTVTSAQKNPTAFYLCASSIGWDSQETQYFGPGTRLLVL.